A single sample is the source of the 22 T cell receptor beta chains below, sequenced in a study of cytomegalovirus exposure and HLA in healthy donors. The PCR was carried out with 60 Vbeta primers and 13 Jbeta primers. Repertoires were generated with immunoSEQ multiplex PCR, while TCRdb's copy carries only in-frame clones and drops some. The table includes some 64,000 clones, approximately 88% detected once. The sample consisted of PBMCs. Every receptor here comes from a man aged 30-40 years in good health and CMV-seropositive.

The V gene is TRBV7-6, the J gene TRBJ2-1; 7 bases align to TRBD1. With 0 bases clipped from V and 3 bases from J, the junction kept 2 bases outside the gene matches. CDR1 SGHVS and CDR2 FNYEAQ come from the germline V gene. The CDR3 sequence is 15 residues long. The CDR3 DNA follows: TGTGCCAGCAGCTTAGCAGGGGGCCTCTACAATGAGCAGTTCTTC. It translates to CASSLAGGLYNEQFF.

This clone was recorded only once. CDR3 bases: TGTGCCAGCAGTTTCCCCGACAGCTACGAGCAGTACTTC. The encoded protein is CASSFPDSYEQYF. V is TRBV28 and J is TRBJ2-7; D may be TRBD1 (5 bases). V lost 3 bases to trimming and J lost 3 bases, with 9 bases between them. The germline gives CDR1 MDHEN, CDR2 SYDVKM. This CDR3 region has 13 residues.

The chain combines TRBV25-1 with TRBJ2-1; 9 bases line up with TRBD2. The CDR3 extends over 16 amino acids. Germline trimming cut 7 bases from V and 2 bases from J; bases unmatched to any gene: 9. Germline V gives CDR1 MGHDK, CDR2 SYGVNS. CDR3 nucleotides: TGTGCCAGCATTCCCTCAGCGGGGGGCCCCTACAATGAGCAGTTCTTC. Amino acid sequence: CASIPSAGGPYNEQFF.

The chain uses TRBV30 and TRBJ2-3, with 8 bases aligning to TRBD1. V trimming: 2 bases; J trimming: 4 bases; junction bases outside the gene matches: 5. Per germline, CDR1 GTSNPN and CDR2 SVGIG (reference sequence). The CDR3 extends over 14 amino acids. CDR3 residues: CAWSKTGVPDTQYF. CDR3 DNA sequence: TGTGCCTGGAGTAAGACAGGGGTGCCAGATACGCAGTATTTT.

The J gene is TRBJ1-5, the V gene TRBV6-1; 11 nucleotides agree with TRBD1. Germline V CDR1 and CDR2: MNHNS, SASEGT. V lost 6 bases to trimming and J lost 7 bases; unmatched junction nucleotides: 5. The CDR3 extends over 14 amino acids. The CDR3 spells CASRSGTGGQPQHF. For the CDR3, the DNA is TGTGCCAGCAGATCAGGGACAGGGGGACAGCCCCAGCATTTT.

The chain combines TRBV15 with TRBJ2-4; 8 positions match TRBD2. CDR3 length: 16 amino acids. Germline lookup yields CDR1 LNHNV and CDR2 YYDKDF (reference sequence). V trimming: 0 bases; J trimming: 3 bases; junction bases outside the gene matches: 4. CDR3 sequence: CATSRDWAGGKNIQYF. Here the CDR3 DNA reads TGTGCCACCAGCAGAGATTGGGCGGGGGGCAAAAACATTCAGTACTTC.

This chain links TRBV18 with TRBJ2-5, with TRBD2 identical over 8 bases. The CDR3 spans 18 residues. V shed 3 bases and J 2 bases; nucleotides not matched to a gene: 14. Germline V gene lookup returns CDR1 KGHSH and CDR2 LQKENI. The CDR3 bases are TGTGCCAGCTCACCTCGGGGATTGGTAGCGGGAAGTCAAGAGACCCAGTACTTC. It yields the protein CASSPRGLVAGSQETQYF.

This clone was recorded a few times. CDR3 in DNA: TGTGCCAGCAGTTCGACAGGGTGGACGGATAATTCACCCCTCCACTTT. Translated: CASSSTGWTDNSPLHF. The chain carries TRBV6-5 and TRBJ1-6; 7 bases align to TRBD1. CDR3 size: 16 residues. Germline CDR1 MNHEY, CDR2 SVGAGI. The J segment lost 5 bases and the V segment lost 4 bases, leaving 8 bases of the junction unmatched.

The genes are TRBV19 and TRBJ2-7; 7 nucleotides match TRBD2. The CDR3 is made up of 15 amino acids. V was pared by 6 bases and J by 2 bases, with 10 bases of the junction left unmatched. Germline CDR1 LNHDA, CDR2 SQIVND (reference sequence). CDR3 amino acids: CASSPNRDYTYEQYF. In nucleotides, the CDR3 is TGTGCCAGTAGCCCAAACCGGGACTACACCTACGAGCAGTACTTC.

The CDR3 nucleotides read TGTGCCAGTACCCGGACTAGCGGATCCTACGAGCAGTACTTC. It is translated as CASTRTSGSYEQYF. The chain joins TRBV19 to TRBJ2-7, with 10 bases aligning to TRBD2. This CDR3 region has 14 residues. V trimming: 7 bases; J trimming: 1 base; junction bases outside the gene matches: 4. CDR1 is LNHDA and CDR2 is SQIVND in the germline V gene (reference sequence).

This chain uses TRBV19 with TRBJ1-1; D gene ambiguous. Trimming cost V 9 bases and J 5 bases, with 19 bases left between them. Germline CDR1 is LNHDA and CDR2 is SQIVND (reference sequence). This CDR3 comprises 14 residues. The CDR3, as DNA: TGTGCCAGCCCTAGAGGAGGGCCCGAGACTGAAGCTTTCTTT. Translating it yields CASPRGGPETEAFF.

This clone was detected once. This chain joins TRBV6-1 and TRBJ1-5, with D perhaps TRBD1 (5 bases). The CDR3 spans 16 residues. The germline V gene has CDR1 MNHNS and CDR2 SASEGT. V dropped 2 bases and J dropped 6 bases, with 17 bases sitting between them. The CDR3 region has the DNA TGTGCCAGCAGTGAACTGGCAGGGAGGGGCACTCAGCCCCAGCATTTT. Protein product: CASSELAGRGTQPQHF.

V usage is TRBV13 and J usage is TRBJ1-1; no reliable D call. The CDR3 sequence is 15 residues long. Trimming shortened V by 1 base and J by 1 base, and 10 bases separated the two germline ends. Germline lookup yields CDR1 PRHDT and CDR2 FYEKMQ (reference sequence). The CDR3: CASSLVPPPNTEAFF. CDR3 nucleotides: TGTGCCAGCAGCTTAGTTCCCCCTCCGAACACTGAAGCTTTCTTT.

The rearrangement joins TRBV6-7 to TRBJ2-3; tentatively, D is TRBD1 (6 bases). TRBV6-7 is assigned to the ORF class and has an uncertain function. There are 17 residues in the CDR3. The V end was cut by 0 bases, the J end by 2 bases, with 15 bases between. CDR3 in DNA: TGTGCCAGCAGTTACTCGAAAGGGGGACACTACACAGATACGCAGTATTTT. This sequence encodes CASSYSKGGHYTDTQYF.

V and J are TRBV6-5 and TRBJ2-7; 7 nucleotides align to TRBD2. The CDR3 runs to 13 residues. Trimming took 2 bases from V and 5 from J; bases not matched to a gene: 3. Germline V gives CDR1 MNHEY, CDR2 SVGAGI. The CDR3 loop reads CASSYAGVDEQYF. The CDR3 DNA follows: TGTGCCAGCAGTTACGCGGGAGTTGACGAGCAGTACTTC.

V usage is TRBV7-2 and J usage is TRBJ1-2; TRBD1 agrees at 8 bases. The CDR3 covers 16 residues. CDR1 is SGHTA and CDR2 is FQGNSA in the germline V gene. V gave up 2 bases and J gave up 1 base; unmatched junction bases: 6. In DNA form, the CDR3 reads TGTGCCAGCAGCTTACAACAGGGGGGCTATAACTATGGCTACACCTTC. Its protein product is CASSLQQGGYNYGYTF.

Of note for this clone: Other DNA sequences in the same sample also yield this CDR3. The V gene is TRBV19, the J gene TRBJ1-3; maybe TRBD1 (6 bases). Per germline, CDR1 LNHDA and CDR2 SQIVND (reference sequence). This CDR3 has 14 amino acids. Deletions cut 7 bases from V and 0 bases from J, with 10 bases between. The chain's CDR3 is CASTTGSSGNTIYF. The CDR3 region has the DNA TGTGCCAGTACCACAGGGTCCTCTGGAAACACCATATATTTT.

The gene calls are TRBV19 and TRBJ2-1; tentatively, D is TRBD1 (6 bases). The germline V gene has CDR1 LNHDA and CDR2 SQIVND (reference sequence). The V end lost 3 bases, the J end lost 4 bases, and 10 bases lay between the germline ends. The CDR3 extends over 14 amino acids. CDR3 nucleotides: TGTGCCAGTAGTATGGGGACAATGTACAATGAGCAGTTCTTC. It codes for CASSMGTMYNEQFF.

CDR3 region: CASSRSGSSYNEQFF. CDR3 DNA: TGTGCCAGCAGTCGTAGCGGGAGCTCCTACAATGAGCAGTTCTTC. V usage is TRBV7-2 and J usage is TRBJ2-1, with 9 nucleotides matching TRBD2. CDR1 is SGHTA, CDR2 FQGNSA, per germline. The CDR3 spans 15 residues. The V segment lost 6 bases and the J segment 0 bases; nucleotides outside the gene matches: 3.

The chain links TRBV4-3 to TRBJ2-4, with 7 bases aligning to TRBD2. CDR3 size: 15 residues. Germline CDR1 and CDR2: LGHNA and YSLEER. J was trimmed by 1 base and V by 4 bases; bases with no gene match: 4. CDR3 region: CASSPRGGAKNIQYF. The CDR3 DNA follows: TGCGCCAGCAGCCCAAGGGGAGGGGCCAAAAACATTCAGTACTTC.

This clone has a single count. The rearrangement links TRBV7-9 to TRBJ2-3; D uncertain. The CDR3 has 13 residues. V gave up 5 bases and J gave up 5 bases, with 11 bases separating them. Germline lookup yields CDR1 SEHNR and CDR2 FQNEAQ (reference sequence). The CDR3 loop is CASSGVEVDTQYF. CDR3 in DNA: TGTGCCAGCAGCGGTGTAGAGGTAGATACGCAGTATTTT.

The V call is TRBV5-1, the J call TRBJ2-5; 7 nucleotides align to TRBD2. The germline gives CDR1 SGHRS, CDR2 YFSETQ. The V and J ends lost 7 bases and 2 bases, in that order; junction bases with no gene match: 8. The CDR3 consists of 14 residues. Here the CDR3 reads CASGWPSGQETQYF. For the CDR3, the DNA is TGCGCCAGCGGCTGGCCTAGCGGTCAAGAGACCCAGTACTTC. Together with reference TRBV5-1 and TRBJ2-5, the CDR3 gives the full variable domain: KAGVTQTPRYLIKTRGQQVTLSCSPISGHRSVSWYQQTPGQGLQFLFEYFSETQRNKGNFPGRFSGRQFSNSRSEMNVSTLELGDSALYLCASGWPSGQETQYFGPGTRLLVL.